Listed here are 5 T cell receptor beta chains from one sample, sequenced in a study of STAT5B mutations in CD4+ large granular lymphocyte leukemia. Assay used: immunoSEQ multiplex PCR; TCRdb lists only in-frame clones, some missing. The sample shows 31,000 or so clones, around four fifths of them seen only once. Sequenced sample: CD4+ T cells from blood buffy coats. The receptors here all came from a human donor in good health.

There are a few counts of this clone. The chain joins TRBV6-6 to TRBJ1-1, with D perhaps TRBD1 (6 bases). Trimming removed 6 bases at V and 4 bases at J, with 15 bases between. Germline V gene data show CDR1 as MNHNY and CDR2 as SVGAGI (reference sequence). This CDR3 is 14 amino acids long. The CDR3 DNA is TGTGCCAGCAGGGTTGAGGGGGTGGGCACTGAAGCTTTCTTT. This gives the protein CASRVEGVGTEAFF.

V gene TRBV28 combines with J gene TRBJ1-2; 11 bases are a match to TRBD1. V shed 7 bases and J 6 bases; nucleotides not matched to a gene: 10. The CDR3 totals 15 residues. CDR1 and CDR2 from the germline V gene are MDHEN and SYDVKM. The CDR3 DNA is TGTGCCAGCACCTTAGGGGGACAGGGGGGTCATGGCTACACCTTC. Translating it yields CASTLGGQGGHGYTF.

The CDR3 reads CAWQGRETQYF. CDR3 nucleotides: TGTGCCTGGCAGGGGCGAGAGACCCAGTACTTC. The rearrangement uses TRBV30 and TRBJ2-5; TRBD1 might be the D (6 bases). Trimming shortened V by 5 bases and J by 4 bases, and 8 bases separated the two germline ends. The length of the CDR3 is 11 residues. Per germline, CDR1 GTSNPN and CDR2 SVGIG (reference sequence).

This clone was found a few times. The V gene is TRBV4-2, the J gene TRBJ2-7, with 13 bases aligning to TRBD2. Germline lookup yields CDR1 LGHNA and CDR2 YNFKEQ. The V segment lost 1 base and the J segment 10 bases; nucleotides outside the gene matches: 4. The CDR3 spans 14 residues. The CDR3 protein is CASSQGTSGGDQYF. DNA of the CDR3: TGTGCCAGCAGCCAAGGAACTAGCGGGGGGGATCAGTACTTC.

This chain connects TRBV12-5 to TRBJ1-5; D possibly corresponds to TRBD1 (6 bases). Trimming left V 10 bases short and J 3 bases short, with 16 bases between. The CDR3 is 14 residues long. The germline V gene encodes CDR1 LGHNT and CDR2 FRNRAP. The CDR3 DNA reads as TGTGCTATCGCCTTGACAGGCCACAATCAGCCCCAGCATTTT. It specifies CAIALTGHNQPQHF.